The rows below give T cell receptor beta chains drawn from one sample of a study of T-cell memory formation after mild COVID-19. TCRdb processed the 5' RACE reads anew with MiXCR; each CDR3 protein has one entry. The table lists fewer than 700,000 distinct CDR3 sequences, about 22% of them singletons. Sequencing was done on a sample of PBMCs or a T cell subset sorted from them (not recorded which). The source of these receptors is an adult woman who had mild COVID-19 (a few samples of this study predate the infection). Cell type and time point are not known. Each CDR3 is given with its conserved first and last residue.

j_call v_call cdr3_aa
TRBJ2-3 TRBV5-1 CASSSITSGLGTDTQYF
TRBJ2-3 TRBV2 CASIPAWGPITDTQYF
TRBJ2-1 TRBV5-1 CASSLVQGLYNEQFF
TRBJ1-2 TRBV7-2 CASSPEVAFGGYTF
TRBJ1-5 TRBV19 CASSKTEYSNQPQHF
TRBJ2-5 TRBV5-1 CASSLPGGAQETQYF
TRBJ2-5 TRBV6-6 CASSYAAGHQETQYF
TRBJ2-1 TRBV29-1 CSSGGTYNEQFF
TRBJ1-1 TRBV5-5 CASRAQAATNTEAFF
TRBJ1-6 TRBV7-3 CASSSTGDRGSPLHF
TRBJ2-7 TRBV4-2 CASSQDGRGETYEQYF
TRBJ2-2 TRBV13 CASSPPLAGTTGELFF
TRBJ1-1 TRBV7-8 CASSLASTPGAAFF
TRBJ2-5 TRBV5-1 CASSLEQGPQETQYF
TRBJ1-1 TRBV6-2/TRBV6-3 CASMWGYGTEAFF
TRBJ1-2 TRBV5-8 CASSRLRTGSANYGYTF
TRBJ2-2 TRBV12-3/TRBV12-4 CASSRDRTGELFF
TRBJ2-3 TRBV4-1 CASSSRMTSGGADTQYF
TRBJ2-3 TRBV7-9 CASSLLVGLALTDTQYF
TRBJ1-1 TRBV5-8 CASSLYGQGMTEAFF
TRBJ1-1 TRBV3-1 CASSQRQGSYAFF
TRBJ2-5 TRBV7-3 CASSLSGGRIKETQYF
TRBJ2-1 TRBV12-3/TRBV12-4 CASSGRRGGSYNEQFF
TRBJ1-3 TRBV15 CATSRDYGGGNTIYF
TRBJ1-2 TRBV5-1 CASSLQGNGYTF
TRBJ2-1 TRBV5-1 CASSLSIFSGAISYNEQFF